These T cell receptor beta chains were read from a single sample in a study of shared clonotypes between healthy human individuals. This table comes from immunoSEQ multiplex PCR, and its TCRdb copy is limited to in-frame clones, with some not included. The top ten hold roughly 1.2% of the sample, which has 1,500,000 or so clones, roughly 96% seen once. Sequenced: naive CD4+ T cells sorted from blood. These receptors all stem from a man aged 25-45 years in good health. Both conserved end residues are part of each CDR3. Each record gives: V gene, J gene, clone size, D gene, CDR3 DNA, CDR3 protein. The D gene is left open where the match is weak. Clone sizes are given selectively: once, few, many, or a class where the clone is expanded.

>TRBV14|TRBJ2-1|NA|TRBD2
TGTGCCAGCAGCCGTTTGAGTCTAGCGGATAATTACAATGAGCAGTTCTTC
CASSRLSLADNYNEQFF
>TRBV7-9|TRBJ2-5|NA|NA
TGTGCCAGCAGCTTATCCGGGGGCTTAGAGACCCAGTACTTC
CASSLSGGLETQYF
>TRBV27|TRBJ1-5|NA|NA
TGTGCCAGCAGTTTCCAGGGTTATAGCAATCAGCCCCAGCATTTT
CASSFQGYSNQPQHF
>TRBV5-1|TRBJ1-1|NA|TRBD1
TGCGCCAGCAGCCTGGTTCCCGGGACAGGAAACACTGAAGCTTTCTTT
CASSLVPGTGNTEAFF
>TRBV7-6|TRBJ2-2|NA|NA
TGTGCCAGCAGCTTAGGACAGGCTACGAACACCGGGGAGCTGTTTTTT
CASSLGQATNTGELFF
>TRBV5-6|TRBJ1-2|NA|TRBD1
TGTGCCAGCAGCTTCCGGGACAGTAACTATGGCTACACCTTC
CASSFRDSNYGYTF
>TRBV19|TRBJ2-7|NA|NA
TGTGCCAGTAGATGGGGGTACGAGCAGTACTTC
CASRWGYEQYF
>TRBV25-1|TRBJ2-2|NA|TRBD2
TGTGCCAGCCCCAATGCAAAAAAGCTAGCGGGAGACCCCGGGGAGCTGTTTTTT
CASPNAKKLAGDPGELFF
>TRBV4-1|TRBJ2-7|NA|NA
TGCGCCAGCAGCCAACATGACAGGACCCTCTCCTACGAGCAGTACTTC
CASSQHDRTLSYEQYF
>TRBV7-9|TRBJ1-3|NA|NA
TGTGCCAGCAGCTTAAGTAGAGGAAACACCATATATTTT
CASSLSRGNTIYF
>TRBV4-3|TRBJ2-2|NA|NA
TGCGCCAGCAGCCAAGAATCGAGCGTGAACACCGGGGAGCTGTTTTTT
CASSQESSVNTGELFF
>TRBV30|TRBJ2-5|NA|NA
TGTGCCTGGAGTGTAAAAGCGGCAGGGTTTGGGACCCAGTACTTC
CAWSVKAAGFGTQYF
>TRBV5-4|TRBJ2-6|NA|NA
TGTGCCAGCAGGCATCGGACCCAAGCCTCAGGGGCCAACGTCCTGACTTTC
CASRHRTQASGANVLTF
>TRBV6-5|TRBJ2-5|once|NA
TGTGCCAGCAGTTACTCCGGTCACGAGGGAGAGACCCAGTACTTC
CASSYSGHEGETQYF
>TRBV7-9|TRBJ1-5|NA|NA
TGTGCCAGCAGCTTAGGGGGGGAGGTCAGACAGCCCCAGCATTTT
CASSLGGEVRQPQHF
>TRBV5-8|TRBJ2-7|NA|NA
TGTGCCAGCAGCTTCCAATCAGCCTTATCCTACGAGCAGTACTTC
CASSFQSALSYEQYF
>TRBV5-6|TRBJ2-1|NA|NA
TGTGCCAGCAGCTCCGCGGTCAATGAGCAGTTCTTC
CASSSAVNEQFF
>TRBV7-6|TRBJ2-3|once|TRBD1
TGTGCCAGCAGCTTACAGGGGGCTGGAGGAACAGATACGCAGTATTTT
CASSLQGAGGTDTQYF
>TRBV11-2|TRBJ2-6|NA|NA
TGTGCCAGCAGCACAAGCTCTGGGGCCAACGTCCTGACTTTC
CASSTSSGANVLTF
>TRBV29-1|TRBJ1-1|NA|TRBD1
TGCAGCGGCCGCGCAGGGGGAATTGAAGCTTTCTTT
CSGRAGGIEAFF
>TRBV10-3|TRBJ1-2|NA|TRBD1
TGTGCCATCACCGGGGACAGGTTGGGGGGCTACACCTTC
CAITGDRLGGYTF
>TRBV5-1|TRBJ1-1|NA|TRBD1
TGCGCCAGCAGCTTGAGTCCCGGGACAGGGGGGAACACTGAAGCTTTCTTT
CASSLSPGTGGNTEAFF
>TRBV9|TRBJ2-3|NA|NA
TGTGCCAGCAGGGTCCACCGGGGGCGCACAGATACGCAGTATTTT
CASRVHRGRTDTQYF
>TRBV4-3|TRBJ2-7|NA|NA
TGCGCCAGCAGCCAAGAGCCGAGCGAGCAGTACTTC
CASSQEPSEQYF
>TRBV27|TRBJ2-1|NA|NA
TGTGCCAGCAGTTTATCTTGGCTAGGGGCCTACAATGAGCAGTTCTTC
CASSLSWLGAYNEQFF
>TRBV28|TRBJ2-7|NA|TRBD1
TGTGCCAGCAGTCAAGTGTGGACAGGGAACTACGAGCAGTACTTC
CASSQVWTGNYEQYF
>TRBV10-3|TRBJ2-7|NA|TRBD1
TGTGCCATCAGGACGGGACAGGGGTCCTACGAGCAGTACTTC
CAIRTGQGSYEQYF
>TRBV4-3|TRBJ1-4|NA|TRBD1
TGCGCCAGCAGCCAAGGCCAACGGGACAGGGGCGAAAAACTGTTTTTT
CASSQGQRDRGEKLFF
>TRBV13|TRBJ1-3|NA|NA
TGTGCCAGCAGCTTACTGCTGGGCCCCTCTGGAAACACCATATATTTT
CASSLLLGPSGNTIYF
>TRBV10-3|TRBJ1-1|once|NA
TGTGCCATCAGTGAGAGTCTAGGGGGGGAGACTGAAGCTTTCTTT
CAISESLGGETEAFF
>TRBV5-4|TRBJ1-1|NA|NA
TGTGCCAGCAGCTTGGTTGGGACATTGAACACTGAAGCTTTCTTT
CASSLVGTLNTEAFF
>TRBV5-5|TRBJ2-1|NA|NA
TGTGCCAGCAGCTTGGATCCTCCGGGGAGCTCCTACAATGAGCAGTTCTTC
CASSLDPPGSSYNEQFF
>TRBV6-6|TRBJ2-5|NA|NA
TGTGCCAGCAGCCGGTTGGAGACCCAGTACTTC
CASSRLETQYF
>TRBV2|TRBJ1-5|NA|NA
TGTGCCAGCAGTGTTGCGCCTATCAAGGGGCCCCAGCATTTT
CASSVAPIKGPQHF
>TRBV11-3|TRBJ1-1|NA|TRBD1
TGTGCCAGCAGCTCTACAGGGGAGACTGAAGCTTTCTTT
CASSSTGETEAFF
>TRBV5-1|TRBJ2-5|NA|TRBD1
TGCGCCAGCGGCGCACAGGGGATGGAAGAGACCCAGTACTTC
CASGAQGMEETQYF
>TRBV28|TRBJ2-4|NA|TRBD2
TGTGCCAGCAGCGGAGTGTGGCGGGAGAACAAAAACATTCAGTACTTC
CASSGVWRENKNIQYF
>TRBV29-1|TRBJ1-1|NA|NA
TGCAGCGTTGCGGGACGGAACACTGAAGCTTTCTTT
CSVAGRNTEAFF
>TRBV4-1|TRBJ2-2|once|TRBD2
TGCGCCAGCAGCCGAGAAGCGGGAGGGGACACCGGGGAGCTGTTTTTT
CASSREAGGDTGELFF
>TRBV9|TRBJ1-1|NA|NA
TGTGCCAGCAGCAAAAGGGCGGGGAACACTGAAGCTTTCTTT
CASSKRAGNTEAFF
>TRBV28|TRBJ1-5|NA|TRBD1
TGTGCCAGCAGTCCCCGCCGGGCTTGGGACAGTACTCAGCCCCAGCATTTT
CASSPRRAWDSTQPQHF
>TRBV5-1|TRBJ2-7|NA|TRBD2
TGCGCCAGCAGCTTGGGGACTAGCGGTTACGAGCAGTACTTC
CASSLGTSGYEQYF
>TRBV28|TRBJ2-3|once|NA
TGTGCCAGCAGTTACCGACAGGAGCACACAGATACGCAGTATTTT
CASSYRQEHTDTQYF
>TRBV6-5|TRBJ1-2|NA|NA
TGTGCCAGCAGTGACCCCAGGGAGGATGGCTACACCTTC
CASSDPREDGYTF
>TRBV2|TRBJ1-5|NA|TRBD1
TGTGCCAGCAGTTCCGGGACAGATAGCAATCAGCCCCAGCATTTT
CASSSGTDSNQPQHF
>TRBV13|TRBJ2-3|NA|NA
TGTGCCAGCAGCAGACCACCGGGTACCCTTCCGTATTTT
CASSRPPGTLPYF
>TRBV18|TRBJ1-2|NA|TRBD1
TGTGCCAGCTCAAAAACGGACAGGGCCCCAATGCATGGCTACACCTTC
CASSKTDRAPMHGYTF
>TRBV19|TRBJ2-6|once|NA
TGTGCCAGTAGTATAGGTCTAGCGATGCCTGGGGCCAACGTCCTGACTTTC
CASSIGLAMPGANVLTF